These 7 T cell receptor beta chains share one sample of origin, sequenced in a study of blood T cells in healthy people across ages. Primers used in a second PCR of about 6 to 11 cycles were a sample-barcoded 5' primer and a J-beta primer mix. One entry per CDR3 protein, called by TCRdb with MiXCR from the 5' RACE reads. Seen here are 630,000 or so distinct CDR3 sequences, roughly 31% observed once, and the top ten hold around 14%. The sequenced material came from blood. The receptors come from a woman aged 80 or over in good health.

This clonotype has at least ten counts. This clone may be a read error of a much larger clone one base away. The rearrangement joins TRBV10-3 to TRBJ2-1; D is unclear. The J call may not be correct, given that the DNA end is closer to TRBJ2-7. The CDR3 totals 13 residues. The V gene's germline CDR1 is ENHRY and CDR2 SYGVKD. The CDR3 spells CAISKDGYNEQYF. CDR3 bases: TGTGCCATCAGCAAGGACGGGTACAATGAGCAGTACTTC.

Ten or more counts support this clonotype. The chain uses TRBV7-8 and TRBJ2-3; D is possibly TRBD2 (6 bases). The V gene's germline CDR1 is SGHVS and CDR2 FQNEAQ. This CDR3 is 14 amino acids long. The germline V and J ends were trimmed by 9 bases and 2 bases, with 15 bases remaining between them. The CDR3 loop reads CASLRGGDTDTQYF. CDR3 sequence (DNA): TGTGCCAGTTTACGGGGCGGGGACACAGATACGCAGTATTTT. Together with reference TRBV7-8 and TRBJ2-3, the CDR3 gives the full variable domain: GAGVSQSPRYKVAKRGQDVALRCDPISGHVSLFWYQQALGQGPEFLTYFQNEAQLDKSGLPSDRFFAERPEGSVSTLKIQRTQQEDSAVYLCASLRGGDTDTQYFGPGTRLTVL.

V and J are TRBV20-1 and TRBJ2-1; no firm D call. V dropped 4 bases and J dropped 0 bases, with 13 bases sitting between them. The CDR3 is 15 residues long. CDR1 is DFQATT and CDR2 is SNEGSKA in the germline V gene (reference sequence). The CDR3 nucleotides read TGCAGTGCTACAGTCCTATCTAGCTCCTACAATGAGCAGTTCTTC. It is translated as CSATVLSSSYNEQFF.

This clonotype was detected many times. The chain links TRBV7-6 to TRBJ1-1; D remains ambiguous. The CDR3 extends over 14 amino acids. Germline V CDR1 and CDR2: SGHVS, FNYEAQ. Trimming pared 0 bases from V and 2 bases from J, leaving 7 bases between. CDR3 coding DNA: TGTGCCAGCAGCTTAGCGCTGAGAAACACTGAAGCTTTCTTT. This encodes CASSLALRNTEAFF.

The table lists this clonotype with many counts. J is TRBJ2-3 and V is TRBV20-1; D is ambiguous. The germline V gene has CDR1 DFQATT and CDR2 SNEGSKA (reference sequence). The V end lost 3 bases, the J end lost 2 bases, and 12 bases lay between the germline ends. The CDR3 is made up of 14 amino acids. CDR3 DNA sequence: TGCAGTGCTAGCCCCCCCCCGTCCACAGATACGCAGTATTTT. This encodes CSASPPPSTDTQYF.

The rearrangement joins TRBV20-1 to TRBJ1-2, with D maybe TRBD1 (6 bases). The CDR3 is 12 residues long. Germline V gives CDR1 DFQATT, CDR2 SNEGSKA (reference sequence). V was trimmed by 3 bases and J by 7 bases, leaving 12 bases between them. In DNA, the CDR3 is TGCAGTGCTAGCGGGGGGCAAGGTGGCTACACCTTC. It translates to CSASGGQGGYTF.

In its sample, this clonotype was seen many times. V is TRBV7-2 and J is TRBJ1-2; unclear D gene. The germline gives CDR1 SGHTA, CDR2 FQGNSA. The CDR3 extends over 14 amino acids. V was clipped by 3 bases and J by 5 bases, with 13 bases between them. CDR3 sequence: CASSFGGRNYGYTF. The CDR3 nucleotides are TGTGCCAGCAGCTTTGGTGGAAGGAATTATGGCTACACCTTC. Drawing the rest from reference TRBV7-2 and TRBJ1-2, the complete variable domain is GAGVSQSPSNKVTEKGKDVELRCDPISGHTALYWYRQSLGQGLEFLIYFQGNSAPDKSGLPSDRFSAERTGGSVSTLTIQRTQQEDSAVYLCASSFGGRNYGYTFGSGTRLTVV.